These 14 T cell receptor beta chains came from one sample sequenced in a study of blood T cell repertoires in COVID-19. The method was immunoSEQ multiplex PCR; TCRdb's version includes in-frame clones alone and lacks a portion of them. The sample includes 140,000 to 150,000 clones, 79% of them seen just once. The specimen was peripheral blood. All receptors derive from a middle-aged man with active or convalescent COVID-19.

This clone has at least ten counts. The chain employs TRBV13 and TRBJ2-7; 15 positions agree with TRBD2. The CDR3 spans 14 residues. Looked up from germline, CDR1 is PRHDT and CDR2 is FYEKMQ (reference sequence). V lost 4 bases, J lost 6 bases, and 1 base stayed unmatched. CDR3 sequence (DNA): TGTGCCAGCAGCTCGGGACTAGCGGGAGGCGAGCAGTACTTC. Translation: CASSSGLAGGEQYF.

The CDR3 region is CASSSGYSGNTIYF. The CDR3 DNA reads TGTGCCAGCAGTTCCGGTTACTCTGGAAACACCATATATTTT. The V call is TRBV6-5, the J call TRBJ1-3; D ambiguous. The CDR3 spans 14 residues. V was cut by 4 bases and J by 0 bases, with 7 bases left in between. Germline CDR1 MNHEY, CDR2 SVGAGI.

This clone was counted once. V gene TRBV6-5 combines with J gene TRBJ1-1, with D maybe TRBD1 (6 bases). The germline V gene has CDR1 MNHEY and CDR2 SVGAGI. V shed 6 bases and J shed 7 bases, with 15 bases lying between them. CDR3 length equals 13 residues. The CDR3: CASSPPGVDEAFF. The CDR3 DNA follows: TGTGCCAGCAGCCCCCCAGGGGTGGATGAAGCTTTCTTT.

V gene TRBV4-1 combines with J gene TRBJ2-1, with D unclear. With 1 base removed from V and 0 bases from J, the gap between germline ends came to 7 bases. Germline V gives CDR1 MGHRA, CDR2 YSYEKL. The CDR3 sequence is 15 residues long. CDR3 in DNA: TGCGCCAGCAGCCAAGGCTCGAGCTCCTACAATGAGCAGTTCTTC. This gives the protein CASSQGSSSYNEQFF.

V and J are TRBV24-1 and TRBJ2-7, with D tentatively TRBD1 (6 bases). The CDR3 loop spans 13 amino acids. Trimming left V 7 bases short and J 5 bases short, with 14 bases between. Germline CDR1 is KGHDR and CDR2 is SFDVKD. CDR3 region: CATSGDNRNEQYF. The CDR3 DNA reads TGTGCCACCAGCGGGGACAATCGGAACGAGCAGTACTTC.

The V call is TRBV19, the J call TRBJ2-5, with D possibly TRBD1 on 5 matching bases. Germline V gives CDR1 LNHDA, CDR2 SQIVND (reference sequence). Trimming left V 6 bases short and J 6 bases short, with 14 bases between. The CDR3 loop spans 13 amino acids. The CDR3 sequence: CASSRTTGQTQYF. The CDR3 region has the DNA TGTGCCAGTAGCCGGACAACCGGGCAGACCCAGTACTTC.

The chain links TRBV19 to TRBJ2-1; 8 positions match TRBD2. The CDR3 contains 15 residues. V was clipped by 1 base and J by 13 bases; unmatched bases: 12. The germline gives CDR1 LNHDA, CDR2 SQIVND (reference sequence). Here the CDR3 DNA reads TGTGCCAGTAGTATAGTACCGGGACTAGGCTTGGACCAGTTCTTC. Its protein is CASSIVPGLGLDQFF.

This CDR3 is CASSQGLVQVNEKLFF. The CDR3 nucleotides read TGTGCCAGCAGCCAAGGATTAGTACAGGTTAATGAAAAACTGTTTTTT. This chain links TRBV4-2 with TRBJ1-4; maybe TRBD1 (5 bases). Trimming removed 1 base from V and 4 bases from J, with 13 bases in between. The CDR3 has 16 residues. The V gene's germline CDR1 is LGHNA and CDR2 YNFKEQ.

The V call is TRBV7-9, the J call TRBJ2-7; 7 nucleotides match TRBD1. Germline V gives CDR1 SEHNR, CDR2 FQNEAQ (reference sequence). The CDR3 covers 14 residues. The V and J ends lost 5 bases and 2 bases, in that order; junction bases with no gene match: 6. The CDR3 region is CASSMDRTAYEQYF. In nucleotides, the CDR3 is TGTGCCAGCAGCATGGACAGGACTGCCTACGAGCAGTACTTC.

The sample holds one count of this clone. The CDR3 reads CASSPGQIYNSPLHF. The DNA of the CDR3 is TGTGCCAGCAGCCCGGGACAGATCTATAATTCACCCCTCCACTTT. This chain uses TRBV4-2 with TRBJ1-6, with 7 bases that match TRBD1. Per germline, CDR1 LGHNA and CDR2 YNFKEQ. The CDR3 is 15 residues long. J gave up 3 bases and V 4 bases, and 3 bases lay outside the gene matches.

The rearrangement uses TRBV7-3 and TRBJ1-6; D is unresolved. The CDR3 loop spans 16 amino acids. Germline CDR1 SGHTA, CDR2 FQGTGA. V was trimmed by 5 bases and J by 4 bases, leaving 15 bases between them. The CDR3 reads CASSQQGGGYNSPLHF. The CDR3 coding sequence is TGTGCCAGCAGCCAGCAAGGCGGAGGGTATAATTCACCCCTCCACTTT.

The chain uses TRBV9 and TRBJ1-5; weak D call: TRBD1 (5 bases). Germline V gives CDR1 SGDLS, CDR2 YYNGEE. V lost 4 bases and J lost 2, with 16 bases in between. The CDR3 covers 16 residues. The chain's CDR3 is CASSSGGDPRNQPQHF. For the CDR3, the DNA is TGTGCCAGCAGCTCCGGAGGGGACCCCCGCAATCAGCCCCAGCATTTT.

This clone was found a few times. V gene TRBV2 combines with J gene TRBJ2-1; TRBD1 agrees at 8 bases. CDR3 size: 15 residues. The trim removed 7 bases at V and 5 bases at J, leaving 10 bases unmatched. The V gene's germline CDR1 is SNHLY and CDR2 FYNNEI. The chain's CDR3 is CASILPGTGDNEQFF. CDR3 nucleotides: TGTGCCAGCATCCTCCCCGGGACAGGTGACAATGAGCAGTTCTTC.

The J gene is TRBJ1-1, the V gene TRBV19, with D possibly being TRBD1 (6 bases). The CDR3 loop spans 13 amino acids. V was cut by 3 bases and J by 5 bases, with 10 bases left in between. Germline V CDR1 and CDR2: LNHDA, SQIVND (reference sequence). Here the CDR3 reads CASSINRDTEAFF. For the CDR3, the DNA is TGTGCCAGTAGTATTAACAGGGATACTGAAGCTTTCTTT.